The 10 T cell receptor beta chains below all came from one sample that was sequenced in a study of T cell responses to AZD1222 COVID-19 vaccine. The data were produced by immunoSEQ multiplex PCR, yet TCRdb's version contains in-frame clones alone and is incomplete. The table has some 97,000 clones, about 88% seen once. The sample consisted of peripheral blood, taken on day 0 of AZD1222 vaccination. These receptors were obtained from an adult in good health.

The chain recombines TRBV3-1 (or the pseudogene TRBV3-2) with TRBJ2-5; D is possibly TRBD2 (5 bases). The CDR3 totals 15 residues. Deletions cut 5 bases from V and 4 bases from J, with 17 bases between. The germline CDR1 and CDR2 sequences are LGHDT and YNNKEL (reference sequence). The CDR3 coding sequence is TGTGCCAGCAGCTCGCACACTCTAGCCCGAGAGACCCAGTACTTC. Translating gives CASSSHTLARETQYF.

This clone appeared a single time. V gene TRBV9 combines with J gene TRBJ2-3, with 12 bases lining up with TRBD2. Germline V CDR1 and CDR2: SGDLS, YYNGEE. Trimming took 4 bases from V and 4 from J; bases not matched to a gene: 7. The CDR3 has 16 residues. Here the CDR3 DNA reads TGTGCCAGCAGCCCGACTAGCGGGAGTAGGTCAGATACGCAGTATTTT. It yields the protein CASSPTSGSRSDTQYF. The full variable domain, its missing parts supplied by reference TRBV9 and TRBJ2-3, is DSGVTQTPKHLITATGQRVTLRCSPRSGDLSVYWYQQSLDQGLQFLIQYYNGEERAKGNILERFSAQQFPDLHSELNLSSLELGDSALYFCASSPTSGSRSDTQYFGPGTRLTVL.

The V call is TRBV5-1, the J call TRBJ2-7; 8 bases are shared with TRBD2. The CDR3 loop spans 16 amino acids. The J segment lost 2 bases and the V segment lost 4 bases, leaving 11 bases of the junction unmatched. Germline CDR1 SGHRS, CDR2 YFSETQ. CDR3: CASSLLGGGHTYEQYF. The DNA of the CDR3 is TGCGCCAGCAGCCTCTTGGGCGGGGGGCACACCTACGAGCAGTACTTC.

Regarding this clone: Because it lacks the conserved phenylalanine or tryptophan at the end, this CDR3 is likely a read error. The DNA is left out, because the CDR3 cannot be placed on it with certainty; the CDR3 is given as TCRdb lists it. V gene TRBV5-4 combines with J gene TRBJ1-2; the table assigns TRBD1, which was not confirmed against the DNA. The germline gives CDR1 SGHNT, CDR2 YYREEE (reference sequence). The CDR3 sequence runs 8 residues, both termini included. The CDR3 reads CASSRQEI.

The chain carries TRBV11-3 and TRBJ2-5, with a weak D call TRBD1 (6 bases). Germline-derived CDR1 and CDR2 are SGHNT and YENEEA. The CDR3 has 14 amino acids. Trimming took off 4 bases at V and 4 bases at J, with 13 bases between the two ends. The CDR3 loop is CASSSRTGSETQYF. The CDR3 bases are TGTGCCAGCAGCTCCCGAACAGGGTCAGAGACCCAGTACTTC. Supplemented by reference TRBV11-3 and TRBJ2-5, the full variable domain reads EAGVVQSPRYKIIEKKQPVAFWCNPISGHNTLYWYLQNLGQGPELLIRYENEEAVDDSQLPKDRFSAERLKGVDSTLKIQPAELGDSAVYLCASSSRTGSETQYFGPGTRLLVL.

The gene calls are TRBV5-1 and TRBJ2-5; 12 positions match TRBD1. CDR1 and CDR2 from the germline V gene are SGHRS and YFSETQ. CDR3 length: 16 residues. V lost 0 bases, J lost 5 bases, and 5 bases stayed unmatched. The CDR3 loop reads CASSLGPGQGAETQYF. CDR3 DNA sequence: TGCGCCAGCAGCTTGGGGCCGGGACAGGGGGCCGAGACCCAGTACTTC.

The gene calls are TRBV19 and TRBJ2-6, with a weak D call TRBD2 (5 bases). CDR1 and CDR2 from the germline V gene are LNHDA and SQIVND (reference sequence). The CDR3 has 24 amino acids. V was clipped by 5 bases and J by 0 bases, with 35 bases between them. CDR3 residues: CASSPSKRVGNQIGRYSGANVLTF. CDR3 coding DNA: TGTGCCAGTAGTCCCTCGAAGAGGGTGGGCAACCAAATTGGACGTTACTCTGGGGCCAACGTCCTGACTTTC.

This chain joins TRBV11-3 and TRBJ2-1, with 14 bases aligning to TRBD2. The trim removed 0 bases at V and 8 bases at J, leaving 9 bases unmatched. This CDR3 comprises 18 residues. In germline, CDR1 is SGHNT, CDR2 YENEEA. This chain's CDR3 is CASSLEQGGTSGSYEQFF. The CDR3 nucleotides are TGTGCCAGCAGCTTAGAGCAGGGGGGGACTAGCGGGAGCTATGAGCAGTTCTTC.

Worth noting for this clone: One junction end disagrees with the germline gene, perhaps due to a read error. This chain links TRBV28 with TRBJ2-7; D unclear. Germline CDR1 is MDHEN and CDR2 is SYDVKM. The CDR3 length is 15 residues. Here the CDR3 DNA reads TGTGCCAGAAGTTTGAGAGGTCCCTTCTGTTACGAGCAGTACTTC. Amino acids: CARSLRGPFCYEQYF.

The genes are TRBV7-9 and TRBJ2-4; 9 nucleotides match TRBD1. Per germline, CDR1 SEHNR and CDR2 FQNEAQ (reference sequence). J gave up 6 bases and V 8 bases, and 8 bases lay outside the gene matches. The CDR3 length is 14 residues. Here the CDR3 reads CASVLGTGRNIQYF. CDR3 nucleotide sequence: TGTGCCAGCGTCTTGGGGACAGGGAGAAACATTCAGTACTTC.